This T cell receptor (beta chain) was recovered during a study of Tregs in tolerant kidney transplant recipients. The study, taken as a whole, reports: Biological reproducibility was not directly addressed in this study. Nucleotide sequences could not be compared across some patients' samples due to primer changes. Few patients were studied, so findings need validation in larger groups.

About this clone itself: Its antigen is currently unknown.

The data were produced by immunoSEQ multiplex PCR, yet TCRdb's version contains in-frame clones alone and is incomplete. The sample records tens of thousands of clones, about 91% being singletons. Related graft donors supplied nonmyeloablative bone marrow transplants, and mixed chimerism was transient. Unstimulated Tregs (CD4+CD25+CD127-) and CD4+CD25- non-Tregs were sorted from PBMCs. The sequencing here drew on CD8+ T cells from blood (PBMCs), taken 24 months after the transplant. The sequence was obtained from a human patient who received a combined kidney and bone marrow transplant. Some T cells may be provided by the graft donor.

The CDR3 loop reads CASWSGQGMNYGYTF. CDR3 coding DNA: TGCGCCAGTTGGTCGGGACAGGGGATGAACTATGGCTACACCTTC. The gene calls are TRBV23-1 and TRBJ1-2; 10 bases fit TRBD1. TRBV23-1 is an open reading frame whose function is uncertain. CDR3 length: 15 amino acids. Trimming cost V 9 bases and J 2 bases; bases outside gene matches: 9.